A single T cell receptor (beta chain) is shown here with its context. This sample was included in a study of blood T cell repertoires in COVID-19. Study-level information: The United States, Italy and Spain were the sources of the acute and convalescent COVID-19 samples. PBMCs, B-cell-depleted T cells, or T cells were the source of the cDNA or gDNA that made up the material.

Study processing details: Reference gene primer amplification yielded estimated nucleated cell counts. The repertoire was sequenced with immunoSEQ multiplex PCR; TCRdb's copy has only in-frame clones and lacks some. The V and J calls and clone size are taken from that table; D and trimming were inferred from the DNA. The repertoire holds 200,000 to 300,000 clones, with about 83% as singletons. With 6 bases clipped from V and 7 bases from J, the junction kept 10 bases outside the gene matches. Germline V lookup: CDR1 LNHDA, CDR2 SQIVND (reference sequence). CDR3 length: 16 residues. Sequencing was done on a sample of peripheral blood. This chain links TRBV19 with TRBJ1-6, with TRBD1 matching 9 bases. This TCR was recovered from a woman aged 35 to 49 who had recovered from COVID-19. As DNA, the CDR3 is TGTGCCAGTAGAAGTTCGGACAGGGGATGGAATTCACCCCTCCACTTT. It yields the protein CASRSSDRGWNSPLHF.